The rows below give T cell receptor beta chains drawn from one sample of a study of OX40 agonist ivuxolimab in advanced cancers. Libraries were prepared by immunoSEQ multiplex PCR; TCRdb keeps only in-frame clonotypes and omits some of them. The data show some 21,000 clones, about 76% seen once. The source material was CD4+ or CD8+ T cells sorted from blood, sampled in a trial of the OX40 agonist ivuxolimab. The receptors were gathered from an adult with an advanced solid tumor such as melanoma, head and neck, liver or kidney cancer. Each CDR3 is given with its conserved first and last residue. Fields, in order: J gene, D gene, V gene, clone size, CDR3 protein, CDR3 DNA. D genes are given only for firm matches. Rows give clone size only sometimes, using once, few, many, or a class for an expanded clone.

J: TRBJ2-7; D: TRBD1; V: TRBV27; size: .; CDR3: CASSSLRTGALGEQYF; DNA: TGTGCCAGCAGTTCCCTCCGGACAGGGGCCTTGGGGGAGCAGTACTTC
J: TRBJ2-2; D: .; V: TRBV28; size: .; CDR3: CASSLGSRRSGELFF; DNA: TGTGCCAGCAGTTTAGGCAGTAGGAGGTCCGGGGAGCTGTTTTTT
J: TRBJ1-2; D: .; V: TRBV4-1; size: .; CDR3: CASSQEERTNYGYTF; DNA: TGCGCCAGCAGCCAAGAGGAAAGGACTAACTATGGCTACACCTTC
J: TRBJ2-1; D: .; V: TRBV2; size: .; CDR3: CASSEWRDNEQFF; DNA: TGTGCCAGCAGTGAATGGCGTGACAATGAGCAGTTCTTC
J: TRBJ1-1; D: TRBD1; V: TRBV14; size: .; CDR3: CASSQKSWTGDTEAFF; DNA: TGTGCCAGCAGCCAAAAGAGCTGGACAGGGGACACTGAAGCTTTCTTT
J: TRBJ2-2; D: .; V: TRBV7-8; size: .; CDR3: CASSLADPTGELFF; DNA: TGTGCCAGCAGCTTAGCGGACCCCACCGGGGAGCTGTTTTTT
J: TRBJ2-7; D: .; V: TRBV4-1; size: .; CDR3: CASSQESSRNYEQYF; DNA: TGCGCCAGCAGCCAAGAGAGTTCTAGGAACTACGAGCAGTACTTC
J: TRBJ1-5; D: .; V: TRBV4-1; size: .; CDR3: CASSQVVGDQPQHF; DNA: TGCGCCAGCAGCCAAGTCGTGGGGGATCAGCCCCAGCATTTT
J: TRBJ2-1; D: TRBD2; V: TRBV5-1; size: .; CDR3: CASSLDSGTFFNEQFF; DNA: TGCGCCAGCAGCTTGGATAGCGGGACTTTTTTCAATGAGCAGTTCTTC
J: TRBJ2-5; D: .; V: TRBV7-2; size: .; CDR3: CASSRRAGSDQETQYF; DNA: TGTGCCAGCAGCCGCAGGGCGGGATCGGACCAAGAGACCCAGTACTTC
J: TRBJ1-2; D: TRBD1; V: TRBV9; size: .; CDR3: CASSVGEQGRHHYGYTF; DNA: TGTGCCAGCAGCGTAGGAGAACAGGGGAGGCACCACTATGGCTACACCTTC
J: TRBJ2-3; D: TRBD1; V: TRBV6-5; size: once; CDR3: CASTDRDTDTQYF; DNA: TGTGCCAGCACTGACAGGGACACAGATACGCAGTATTTT
J: TRBJ2-1; D: TRBD2; V: TRBV9; size: few; CDR3: CASSVKGGSGNEQFF; DNA: TGTGCCAGCAGCGTAAAGGGCGGGAGTGGGAATGAGCAGTTCTTC
J: TRBJ2-7; D: .; V: TRBV27; size: .; CDR3: CASSSSGGEQYF; DNA: TGTGCCAGCAGTTCATCAGGAGGCGAGCAGTACTTC
J: TRBJ2-1; D: .; V: TRBV10-3; size: .; CDR3: CAISESPGDEQFF; DNA: TGTGCCATCAGTGAGTCGCCAGGGGATGAGCAGTTCTTC
J: TRBJ2-1; D: .; V: TRBV11-3; size: .; CDR3: CASSPGADYNEQFF; DNA: TGTGCCAGCAGCCCGGGTGCCGATTACAATGAGCAGTTCTTC
J: TRBJ1-2; D: .; V: TRBV7-8; size: .; CDR3: CASSLFSGDYGYTF; DNA: TGTGCCAGCAGCTTATTTTCAGGGGACTATGGCTACACCTTC
J: TRBJ2-3; D: .; V: TRBV4-3; size: .; CDR3: CASSQASGGTDTQYF; DNA: TGCGCCAGCAGCCAAGCTTCAGGGGGGACAGATACGCAGTATTTT
J: TRBJ1-1; D: .; V: TRBV9; size: .; CDR3: CASSGTVGGGGTEAFF; DNA: TGTGCCAGCAGCGGAACTGTCGGTGGGGGAGGGACTGAAGCTTTCTTT
J: TRBJ2-2; D: .; V: TRBV6-4; size: .; CDR3: CASSDGGSTGELFF; DNA: TGTGCCAGCAGTGACGGGGGGTCCACCGGGGAGCTGTTTTTT
J: TRBJ2-7; D: TRBD2; V: TRBV9; size: .; CDR3: CASSASGGTTYEQYF; DNA: TGTGCCAGCAGCGCTAGCGGGGGAACAACATACGAGCAGTACTTC
J: TRBJ1-1; D: .; V: TRBV9; size: .; CDR3: CASSVEGVGYTEAFF; DNA: TGTGCCAGCAGCGTAGAGGGGGTTGGGTACACTGAAGCTTTCTTT
J: TRBJ2-3; D: TRBD2; V: TRBV7-6; size: .; CDR3: CASSPRSTVVSGGTDTQYF; DNA: TGTGCCAGCAGCCCCCGTTCGACCGTTGTTAGCGGGGGCACAGATACGCAGTATTTT
J: TRBJ2-1; D: TRBD2; V: TRBV7-6; size: .; CDR3: CASSPNLRLAGLGNEQFF; DNA: TGTGCCAGCAGCCCCAACCTGCGACTAGCGGGGCTCGGGAATGAGCAGTTCTTC
J: TRBJ2-1; D: .; V: TRBV9; size: once; CDR3: CASSVVSVNNEQFF; DNA: TGTGCCAGCAGCGTAGTGAGCGTAAACAATGAGCAGTTCTTC
J: TRBJ1-1; D: TRBD1; V: TRBV19; size: .; CDR3: CASNRGGLNTEAFF; DNA: TGTGCCAGTAACCGAGGGGGCTTGAACACTGAAGCTTTCTTT
J: TRBJ2-6; D: .; V: TRBV19; size: .; CDR3: CASNLGAGANVLTF; DNA: TGTGCCAGTAATTTAGGCGCAGGGGCCAACGTCCTGACTTTC
J: TRBJ2-1; D: .; V: TRBV7-9; size: .; CDR3: CASSLGTEPDNGQFF; DNA: TGTGCCAGCAGCTTAGGGACAGAACCCGACAATGGGCAGTTCTTC
J: TRBJ1-6; D: .; V: TRBV5-6; size: .; CDR3: CASIESSYNSPLHF; DNA: TGTGCCAGCATTGAGAGCTCCTATAATTCACCCCTCCACTTT
J: TRBJ1-5; D: .; V: TRBV19; size: .; CDR3: CASSTRVPNQPQHF; DNA: TGTGCCAGTAGTACCCGAGTCCCTAATCAGCCCCAGCATTTT
J: TRBJ1-5; D: .; V: TRBV4-1; size: few; CDR3: CASSHLVSGSNQPQHF; DNA: TGCGCCAGCAGCCATCTTGTGTCAGGGAGCAATCAGCCCCAGCATTTT
J: TRBJ1-2; D: .; V: TRBV7-9; size: .; CDR3: CASSDLLDRPNRANYGYTF; DNA: TGTGCCAGCAGCGATTTGTTGGACAGACCGAATCGTGCTAACTATGGCTACACCTTC
J: TRBJ1-3; D: .; V: TRBV27; size: .; CDR3: CASSFGNTIYF; DNA: TGTGCCAGCAGTTTTGGTAACACCATATATTTT
J: TRBJ1-1; D: .; V: TRBV20-1; size: .; CDR3: CSTSYDREAFF; DNA: TGCAGTACGAGTTACGACAGGGAAGCTTTCTTT